Listed below are T cell receptor beta chains from one sample, sequenced in a study of molecular identifiers for immune sequencing clone quantification. TCRdb re-called the PCR reads through MiXCR, storing one row per CDR3 protein. Among about 60,000 distinct CDR3 sequences listed, under 20% were seen once. The sample was naive CD8+ T cells from blood, with Jurkat cell RNA spiked in. These receptors were collected from a human donor in good health. Some libraries in this study had Jurkat cell RNA spiked in. Each CDR3 is given with its conserved first and last residue. A D gene is named only where the DNA matches it firmly. Clone size is shown for a subset of rows, as once, few, many or a class of expanded clone.

V gene	clone size	J gene	CDR3 length	D gene	CDR3 protein	CDR3 DNA
TRBV29-1	many	TRBJ2-1	14	TRBD1	CSDRTGGSYNEQFF	TGCAGCGACCGGACAGGGGGTTCCTACAATGAGCAGTTCTTC
TRBV27	many	TRBJ2-5	17	TRBD2	CASSPLLAGGPGETQYF	TGTGCCAGCAGTCCACTACTAGCGGGAGGGCCTGGAGAGACCCAGTACTTC
TRBV5-4	.	TRBJ2-1	13	.	CASTTRGGYEQFF	TGTGCCAGCACTACTCGCGGAGGTTATGAGCAGTTCTTC
TRBV15	many	TRBJ2-1	16	.	CATSRDTGLPYNEQFF	TGTGCCACCAGCAGAGATACGGGGCTCCCCTACAATGAGCAGTTCTTC
TRBV28	many	TRBJ1-1	17	.	CASSSPGDIRRGTEAFF	TGTGCCAGCTCCTCTCCGGGGGACATCCGGAGAGGCACTGAAGCTTTCTTT
TRBV6-5	many	TRBJ1-5	13	.	CASSSAGNQPQHF	TGTGCCAGCAGTTCAGCAGGGAATCAGCCCCAGCATTTT
TRBV10-1	.	TRBJ2-7	14	.	CASSEGSGFVEQYF	TGCGCCAGCAGTGAGGGCTCCGGGTTCGTCGAGCAGTACTTC
TRBV6-1	many	TRBJ1-1	15	.	CASSEARDGNTEAFF	TGTGCCAGCAGTGAAGCCCGGGACGGTAACACTGAAGCTTTCTTT
TRBV4-2	many	TRBJ2-3	18	TRBD2	CASSQTLAGGPLTDTQYF	TGTGCCAGCAGCCAGACACTAGCGGGAGGGCCCCTAACAGATACGCAGTATTTT
TRBV7-8	many	TRBJ2-7	15	TRBD1	CASSFWTGGIYEQYF	TGTGCCAGCAGCTTTTGGACAGGGGGCATATACGAGCAGTACTTC
TRBV19	few	TRBJ1-5	15	.	CASSIRAHLAQPQHF	TGTGCCAGTAGTATTCGGGCACACTTAGCACAGCCCCAGCATTTT
TRBV24-1	.	TRBJ2-2	15	TRBD2	CATSDLGLSTRELFF	TGTGCCACCAGTGACCTGGGACTATCGACCAGGGAGCTGTTTTTT
TRBV2	many	TRBJ2-3	16	.	CASSSSLGASTDTQYF	TGTGCCAGCAGTTCCTCCTTAGGAGCTAGCACAGATACGCAGTATTTT